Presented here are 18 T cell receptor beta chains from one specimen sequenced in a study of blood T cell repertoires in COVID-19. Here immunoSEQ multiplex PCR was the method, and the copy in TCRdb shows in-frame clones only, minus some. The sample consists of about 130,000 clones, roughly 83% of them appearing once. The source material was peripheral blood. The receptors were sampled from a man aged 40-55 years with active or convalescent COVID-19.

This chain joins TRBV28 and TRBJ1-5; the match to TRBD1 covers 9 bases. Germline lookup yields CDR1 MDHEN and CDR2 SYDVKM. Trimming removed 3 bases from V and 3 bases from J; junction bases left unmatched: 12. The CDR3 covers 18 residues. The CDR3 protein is CASSLGAPGQGSNQPQHF. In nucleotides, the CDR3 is TGTGCCAGCAGTTTGGGGGCTCCGGGACAGGGTTCCAATCAGCCCCAGCATTTT.

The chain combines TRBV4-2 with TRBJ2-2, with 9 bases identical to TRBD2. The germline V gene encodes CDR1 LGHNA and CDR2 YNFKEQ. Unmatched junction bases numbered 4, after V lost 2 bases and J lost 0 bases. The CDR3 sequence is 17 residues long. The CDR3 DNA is TGTGCCAGCAGCCAAATAGCGGGGGCCTCGAACACCGGGGAGCTGTTTTTT. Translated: CASSQIAGASNTGELFF.

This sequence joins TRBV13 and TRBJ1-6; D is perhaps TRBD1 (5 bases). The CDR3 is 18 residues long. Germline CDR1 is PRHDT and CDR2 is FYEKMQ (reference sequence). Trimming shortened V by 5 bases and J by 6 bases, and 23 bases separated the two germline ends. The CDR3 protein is CASSPLGGATGGNSPLHF. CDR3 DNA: TGTGCCAGCAGCCCCCTCGGAGGGGCAACGGGGGGTAATTCACCCCTCCACTTT. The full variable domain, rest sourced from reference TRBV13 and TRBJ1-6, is AAGVIQSPRHLIKEKRETATLKCYPIPRHDTVYWYQQGPGQDPQFLISFYEKMQSDKGSIPDRFSAQQFSDYHSELNMSSLELGDSALYFCASSPLGGATGGNSPLHFGNGTRLTVT.

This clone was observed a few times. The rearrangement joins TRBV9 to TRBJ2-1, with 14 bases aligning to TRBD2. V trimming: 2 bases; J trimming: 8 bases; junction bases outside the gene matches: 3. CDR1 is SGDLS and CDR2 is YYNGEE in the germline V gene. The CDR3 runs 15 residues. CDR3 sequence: CASSVTSGRGHEQFF. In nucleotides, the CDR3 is TGTGCCAGCAGCGTGACTAGCGGGAGGGGTCATGAGCAGTTCTTC.

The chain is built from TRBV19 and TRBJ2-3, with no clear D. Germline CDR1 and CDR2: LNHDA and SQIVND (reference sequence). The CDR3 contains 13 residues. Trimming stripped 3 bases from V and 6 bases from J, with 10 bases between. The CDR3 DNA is TGTGCCAGTAGTATGGCTTGGTTCGATACGCAGTATTTT. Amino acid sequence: CASSMAWFDTQYF.

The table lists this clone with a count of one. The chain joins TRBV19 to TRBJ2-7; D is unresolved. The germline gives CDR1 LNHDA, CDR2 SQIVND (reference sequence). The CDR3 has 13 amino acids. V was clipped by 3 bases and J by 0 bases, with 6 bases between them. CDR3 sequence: CASSIEDSYEQYF. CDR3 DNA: TGTGCCAGTAGTATTGAGGACTCCTACGAGCAGTACTTC.

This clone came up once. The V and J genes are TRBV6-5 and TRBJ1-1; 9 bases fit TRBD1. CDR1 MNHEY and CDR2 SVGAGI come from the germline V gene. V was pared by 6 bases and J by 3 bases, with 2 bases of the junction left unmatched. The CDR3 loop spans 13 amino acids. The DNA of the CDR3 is TGTGCCAGCAGGTGGGACAGGGACACTGAAGCTTTCTTT. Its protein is CASRWDRDTEAFF.

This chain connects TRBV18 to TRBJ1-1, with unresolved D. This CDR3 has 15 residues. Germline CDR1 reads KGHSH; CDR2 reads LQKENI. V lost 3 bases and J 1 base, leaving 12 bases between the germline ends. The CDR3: CASSPSGRENTEAFF. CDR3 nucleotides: TGTGCCAGCTCACCCTCGGGAAGGGAGAACACTGAAGCTTTCTTT.

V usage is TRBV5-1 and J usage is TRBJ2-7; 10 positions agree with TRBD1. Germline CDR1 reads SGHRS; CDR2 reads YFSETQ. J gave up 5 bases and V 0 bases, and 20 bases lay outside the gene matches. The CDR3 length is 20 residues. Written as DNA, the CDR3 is TGCGCCAGCAGCTTGGGGAACCGGGACAGGGGCGTCGGAAGGATGAACGAGCAGTACTTC. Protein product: CASSLGNRDRGVGRMNEQYF.

The CDR3 sequence is CASSPGGASTDTQYF. CDR3 nucleotides: TGTGCCAGCAGCCCTGGGGGGGCTAGCACAGATACGCAGTATTTT. This chain uses TRBV7-2 with TRBJ2-3; D possibly corresponds to TRBD2 (7 bases). CDR1 SGHTA and CDR2 FQGNSA come from the germline V gene. This CDR3 is 15 amino acids long. Deletions cut 5 bases from V and 0 bases from J, with 12 bases between.

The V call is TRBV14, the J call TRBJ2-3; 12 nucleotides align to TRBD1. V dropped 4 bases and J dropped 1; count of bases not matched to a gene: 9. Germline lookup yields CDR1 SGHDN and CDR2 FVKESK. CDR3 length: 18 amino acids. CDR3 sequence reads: CASSPRDRGQIRTDTQYF. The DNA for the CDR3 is TGTGCCAGCAGCCCCCGGGACAGGGGGCAGATCCGCACAGATACGCAGTATTTT.

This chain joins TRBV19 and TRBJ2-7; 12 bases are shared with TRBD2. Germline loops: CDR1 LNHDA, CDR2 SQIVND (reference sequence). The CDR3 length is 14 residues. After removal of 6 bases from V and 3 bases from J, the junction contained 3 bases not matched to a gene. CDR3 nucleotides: TGTGCCAGTAGCGGACTAGCGGGACACTACGAGCAGTACTTC. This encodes CASSGLAGHYEQYF.

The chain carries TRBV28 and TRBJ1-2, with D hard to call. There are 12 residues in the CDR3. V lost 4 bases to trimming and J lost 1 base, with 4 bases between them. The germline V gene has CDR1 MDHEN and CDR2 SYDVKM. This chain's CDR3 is CASSSINYGYTF. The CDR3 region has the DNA TGTGCCAGCAGTTCAATTAACTATGGCTACACCTTC.

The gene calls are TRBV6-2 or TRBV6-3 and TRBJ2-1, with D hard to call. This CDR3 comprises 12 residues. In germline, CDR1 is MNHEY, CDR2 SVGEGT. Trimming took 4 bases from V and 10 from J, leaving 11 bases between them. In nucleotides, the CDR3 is TGTGCCAGCAGTTCCCCCGGTAGAGAGCAGTTCTTC. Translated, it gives CASSSPGREQFF.

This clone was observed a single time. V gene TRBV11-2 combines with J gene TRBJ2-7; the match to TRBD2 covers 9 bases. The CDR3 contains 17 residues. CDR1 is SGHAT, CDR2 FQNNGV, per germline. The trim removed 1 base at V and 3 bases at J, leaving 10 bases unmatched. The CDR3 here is CASSLVVGAGGIYEQYF. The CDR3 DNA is TGTGCCAGCAGCTTAGTGGTAGGCGCGGGAGGGATCTACGAGCAGTACTTC.

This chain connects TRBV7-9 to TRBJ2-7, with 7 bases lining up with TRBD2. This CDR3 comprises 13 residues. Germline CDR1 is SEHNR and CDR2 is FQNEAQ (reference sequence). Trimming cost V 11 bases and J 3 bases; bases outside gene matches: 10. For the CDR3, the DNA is TGTGCCGTGATTAGACCGGGAGGCTACGAGCAGTACTTC. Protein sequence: CAVIRPGGYEQYF.

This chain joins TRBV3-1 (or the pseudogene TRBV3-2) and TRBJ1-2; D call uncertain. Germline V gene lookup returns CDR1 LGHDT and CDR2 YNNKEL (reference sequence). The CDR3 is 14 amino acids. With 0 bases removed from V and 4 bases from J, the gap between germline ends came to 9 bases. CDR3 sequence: CASSQDWNSYGYTF. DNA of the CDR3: TGTGCCAGCAGCCAAGATTGGAACAGCTATGGCTACACCTTC.

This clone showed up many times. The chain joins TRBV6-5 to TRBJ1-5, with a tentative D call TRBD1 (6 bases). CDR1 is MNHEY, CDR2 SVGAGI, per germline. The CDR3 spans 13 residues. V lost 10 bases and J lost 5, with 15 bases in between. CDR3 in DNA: TGTGCCACCACCAGAGGGGGAGATCAGCCCCAGCATTTT. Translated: CATTRGGDQPQHF.